This TCR beta chain was recovered during a study of OX40 agonist ivuxolimab in advanced cancers. Looking at the study overall: Ivuxolimab, which patients received intravenously every 2 weeks, was dosed at 0.01 to 10 mg/kg. A male proportion of around 86% was recorded, with mean age approximately 56 years and range about 23 to 90.

Measured with immunoSEQ multiplex PCR; TCRdb has only the in-frame clones, and not every one. The table includes approximately 92,000 clones, approximately 94% detected once. Patients had blood sampled at baseline and again on cycle 4 day 1 and cycle 7 day 1. This clonotype was obtained from an adult with an advanced solid tumor such as melanoma, head and neck, liver or kidney cancer. Here the sequenced sample was CD4+ or CD8+ T cells sorted from blood, taken in a trial of the OX40 agonist ivuxolimab.

CDR3 in DNA: TGTGCCAGCAGTCCCCCGGGGGTCTACGAGCAGTACTTC. It specifies CASSPPGVYEQYF. This chain uses TRBV28 with TRBJ2-7; weak D call: TRBD2 (6 bases). V shed 5 bases and J shed 3 bases, with 11 bases lying between them. CDR3 length equals 13 residues. Looked up from germline, CDR1 is MDHEN and CDR2 is SYDVKM. The whole variable domain, filled in from reference TRBV28 and TRBJ2-7, reads DVKVTQSSRYLVKRTGEKVFLECVQDMDHENMFWYRQDPGLGLRLIYFSYDVKMKEKGDIPEGYSVSREKKERFSLILESASTNQTSMYLCASSPPGVYEQYFGPGTRLTVT.